This paragraph covers one TCR beta chain sequence. The source of the sample is a study of blood T cell repertoires in COVID-19. Study context: Sample material is recorded as cDNA or gDNA derived from T cells, B-cell-depleted T cells, or PBMCs.

Authors' methods: Reference gene primer amplification gave nucleated cell count estimates. Sequencing used immunoSEQ multiplex PCR; TCRdb keeps in-frame clones, though not all of them. From that table come the V and J calls and clone size; the DNA was used to work out D and trimming. The sample includes approximately 300,000 clones, approximately 89% of them seen just once. CDR1 is SNHLY and CDR2 is FYNNEI in the germline V gene. V dropped 2 bases and J dropped 4; count of bases not matched to a gene: 8. CDR3 length: 15 residues. The V and J genes are TRBV2 and TRBJ2-7, with 7 positions matching TRBD2. The TCR sequence derives from a woman between 18 and 29 years old who had recovered from COVID-19. Specimen: PBMCs or T cells enriched from blood (not recorded which). The DNA for the CDR3 is TGTGCCAGCAGTGAATGGGGGGAGGGCCTGTACGAGCAGTACTTC. It translates to CASSEWGEGLYEQYF.